What follows is one TCR beta chain and its context. CDR3 size: 17 residues. Germline trimming cut 3 bases from V and 7 bases from J; bases unmatched to any gene: 13. Per the germline V gene, CDR1 is SEHNR and CDR2 is FQNEAQ (reference sequence). The source of the sample is a study of blood T cell repertoires in COVID-19. About the study: Researchers got acute and convalescent COVID-19 samples from the United States, Italy and Spain.

Under the authors' procedure: Amplification with reference gene primers provided the estimates of nucleated cell counts. Using immunoSEQ multiplex PCR, the repertoire was profiled, and TCRdb retains in-frame clones only, with some absent. V, J and clone size were drawn from that table, and D and trimming were deduced from the DNA. The data hold approximately 220,000 clones, with 80% to 90% observed a single time. The TCR originated in a woman aged 40 to 50 with acute COVID-19. The sequencing input was PBMCs or T cells enriched from blood (not recorded which). The chain recombines TRBV7-9 with TRBJ2-2; 8 bases are a match to TRBD2. Here the CDR3 DNA reads TGTGCCAGCAGCTTCACTACGGGAGGGACGTCGTTCGGGGAGCTGTTTTTT. Translating it yields CASSFTTGGTSFGELFF. Supplemented by reference TRBV7-9 and TRBJ2-2, the full variable domain reads DTGVSQNPRHKITKRGQNVTFRCDPISEHNRLYWYRQTLGQGPEFLTYFQNEAQLEKSRLLSDRFSAERPKGSFSTLEIQRTEQGDSAMYLCASSFTTGGTSFGELFFGEGSRLTVL.